These 23 T cell receptor beta chains came from one sample sequenced in a study of CD8 T cells in Susac syndrome. It was with random hexamers that roughly 0.5 to 1 ug RNA was reverse transcribed. TCRdb passed the immunoSEQ multiplex PCR reads through MiXCR, listing each CDR3 protein once. The sample holds more than 80,000 distinct CDR3 sequences; approximately 93% are singletons and the top ten take over 0.4%. The source material was CD8+ T cells from PBMCs. Every receptor here comes from a human donor with Susac syndrome.

This CDR3 is CASSTGREQYF. CDR3 sequence (DNA): TGTGCCAGCAGCACAGGGCGGGAGCAGTACTTC. The chain recombines TRBV7-9 with TRBJ2-7; tentative D call: TRBD1 (6 bases). CDR1 is SEHNR, CDR2 FQNEAQ, per germline (reference sequence). V lost 5 bases and J lost 7, with 9 bases in between. This CDR3 is 11 amino acids long.

Here the CDR3 reads CASSLDGNEQYF. CDR3 bases: TGTGCCAGCAGCTTAGATGGAAACGAGCAGTACTTC. V gene TRBV11-2 combines with J gene TRBJ2-7, with D unclear. The V end lost 0 bases, the J end lost 5 bases, and 5 bases lay between the germline ends. The germline gives CDR1 SGHAT, CDR2 FQNNGV. This CDR3 spans 12 amino acids.

The chain joins TRBV9 to TRBJ2-1; 10 bases fit TRBD1. Trimming cost V 2 bases and J 6 bases; bases outside gene matches: 8. Germline V lookup: CDR1 SGDLS, CDR2 YYNGEE. The CDR3 extends over 16 amino acids. In DNA form, the CDR3 reads TGTGCCAGCAGCGTCAATATCCGGGACAGGGGCAATGAGCAGTTCTTC. Translated, it gives CASSVNIRDRGNEQFF.

With regard to this clonotype: The junction does not match germline at one end; this may be a read error. The chain uses TRBV3-1 and TRBJ1-1; no definite D call. Germline assignment: CDR1 LGHDT and CDR2 YNNKEL (reference sequence). The CDR3 extends over 15 amino acids. This CDR3 is CASSQDVSKIRTPLF. The DNA for the CDR3 is TGTGCCAGCAGCCAAGATGTGTCCAAGATTAGGACCCCTCTCTTT.

This chain uses TRBV2 with TRBJ1-5; D is ambiguous. Germline V lookup: CDR1 SNHLY, CDR2 FYNNEI. V lost 3 bases, J lost 3 bases, and 9 bases lay in between. This CDR3 comprises 14 residues. As DNA, the CDR3 is TGTGCCAGCAGTGACGGGCAGGTCAATCAGCCCCAGCATTTT. This codes for CASSDGQVNQPQHF.

J is TRBJ2-7 and V is TRBV20-1, with 8 bases fitting TRBD1. Trimming cost V 3 bases and J 1 base; bases outside gene matches: 2. The germline gives CDR1 DFQATT, CDR2 SNEGSKA (reference sequence). The CDR3 extends over 13 amino acids. CDR3 in amino acids: CSARDRESYEQYF. CDR3 sequence (DNA): TGCAGTGCTAGGGACAGGGAGTCCTACGAGCAGTACTTC.

The CDR3 region has the DNA TGCAGCGCCCCGGGACAGGGTAATCGTAATAACTATGGCTACACCTTC. Translation gives CSAPGQGNRNNYGYTF. This chain joins TRBV29-1 and TRBJ1-2, with 9 bases aligning to TRBD1. Germline CDR1 is SQVTM and CDR2 is ANQGSEA. The CDR3 is 16 amino acids. J gave up 1 base and V 7 bases, and 13 bases lay outside the gene matches.

The rearrangement joins TRBV4-2 to TRBJ2-1; no clear D. V dropped 0 bases and J dropped 8 bases, with 8 bases sitting between them. The CDR3 totals 13 residues. CDR1 and CDR2 (germline): LGHNA, YNFKEQ. The CDR3 sequence is CASSQDRPDEQFF. In DNA form, the CDR3 reads TGTGCCAGCAGCCAAGATCGGCCGGATGAGCAGTTCTTC.

This clonotype showed up just once. The chain employs TRBV20-1 and TRBJ2-7; TRBD2 matches at 9 bases. The germline gives CDR1 DFQATT, CDR2 SNEGSKA (reference sequence). After removal of 0 bases from V and 1 base from J, the junction contained 4 bases not matched to a gene. The CDR3 totals 15 residues. Here the CDR3 DNA reads TGCAGTGCTAGAGAGCTAGCGGGGATTTCCTACGAGCAGTACTTC. Its protein is CSARELAGISYEQYF.

This clonotype was seen once. The rearrangement uses TRBV20-1 and TRBJ2-1; the D is unclear. The V and J ends lost 3 bases and 4 bases respectively, with 10 bases between them. CDR3 length: 13 amino acids. Germline V gives CDR1 DFQATT, CDR2 SNEGSKA (reference sequence). DNA for the CDR3: TGCAGTGCTAGCGGGCCTATATACAATGAGCAGTTCTTC. This translates into CSASGPIYNEQFF.

The chain couples TRBV7-9 to TRBJ2-1; the D gene is possibly TRBD1 (5 bases). The CDR3 runs to 13 residues. With 3 bases removed from V and 10 bases from J, the gap between germline ends came to 13 bases. CDR1 SEHNR and CDR2 FQNEAQ come from the germline V gene (reference sequence). CDR3 DNA: TGTGCCAGCAGCTTTCAACAGGCGTTAGAGCAGTTCTTC. It yields the protein CASSFQQALEQFF.

This chain joins TRBV4-2 and TRBJ1-2; D perhaps matches TRBD1 (6 bases). The CDR3 contains 14 residues. Germline V gene sequence: CDR1 LGHNA, CDR2 YNFKEQ. Trimming took off 0 bases at V and 7 bases at J, with 12 bases between the two ends. CDR3 coding DNA: TGTGCCAGCAGCCAAGATGGCGACAGGCGTGGCTACACCTTC. Its protein is CASSQDGDRRGYTF.

The rearrangement joins TRBV5-4 to TRBJ2-3; D gene ambiguous. Deletions cut 2 bases from V and 4 bases from J, with 14 bases between. Germline V gives CDR1 SGHNT, CDR2 YYREEE (reference sequence). This CDR3 region has 15 residues. DNA of the CDR3: TGTGCCAGCAGCTTAATGGGCAGCGTAGCAGATACGCAGTATTTT. It specifies CASSLMGSVADTQYF.

V and J are TRBV20-1 and TRBJ2-1, with D uncertain. Germline CDR1 reads DFQATT; CDR2 reads SNEGSKA (reference sequence). CDR3 length equals 13 residues. The ends were cut back, 1 base at V and 2 bases at J, with 6 bases in the middle. The CDR3 is CSARVLTYNEQFF. The CDR3 DNA reads as TGCAGTGCTAGAGTCCTAACCTACAATGAGCAGTTCTTC.

The V gene is TRBV7-6, the J gene TRBJ1-1, with TRBD1 matching 9 bases. There are 14 residues in the CDR3. Germline CDR1 reads SGHVS; CDR2 reads FNYEAQ. Losses at the gene ends were 8 bases for V and 3 bases for J; bases not matched to a gene: 7. CDR3 sequence (DNA): TGTGCCAGCGCCCCGGGACAGGGAGACACTGAAGCTTTCTTT. This encodes CASAPGQGDTEAFF. The full variable domain, its missing parts supplied by reference TRBV7-6 and TRBJ1-1, is GAGVSQSPRYKVTKRGQDVALRCDPISGHVSLYWYRQALGQGPEFLTYFNYEAQQDKSGLPNDRFSAERPEGSISTLTIQRTEQRDSAMYRCASAPGQGDTEAFFGQGTRLTVV.

V gene TRBV25-1 combines with J gene TRBJ2-7; 8 positions agree with TRBD2. With V trimmed by 1 base and J by 0 bases, 2 bases remained unmatched. The CDR3 length is 15 residues. CDR1 and CDR2 (germline): MGHDK, SYGVNS. The CDR3 bases are TGTGCCAGCAGTGAATCGGGGGGGCTCTCCTACGAGCAGTACTTC. Translation: CASSESGGLSYEQYF.

The V and J genes are TRBV4-3 and TRBJ2-2; maybe TRBD2 (6 bases). The V and J ends lost 0 bases and 0 bases respectively, with 8 bases between them. This CDR3 has 16 residues. Germline values: CDR1 LGHNA, CDR2 YSLEER. The CDR3 coding sequence is TGCGCCAGCAGCCAAGACGGCGGGACGAACACCGGGGAGCTGTTTTTT. As protein: CASSQDGGTNTGELFF.

The rearrangement links TRBV10-3 to TRBJ2-5; D not certain. Trimming shortened V by 4 bases and J by 5 bases, and 11 bases separated the two germline ends. The CDR3 runs 13 residues. Per the germline V gene, CDR1 is ENHRY and CDR2 is SYGVKD. CDR3 sequence: CAISGALGETQYF. CDR3 nucleotide sequence: TGTGCCATCAGTGGGGCCCTAGGGGAGACCCAGTACTTC.

The chain joins TRBV9 to TRBJ2-5; weak D call: TRBD1 (5 bases). The germline V and J ends were trimmed by 1 base and 2 bases, with 6 bases remaining between them. The CDR3 has 13 amino acids. From germline, CDR1 is SGDLS and CDR2 YYNGEE. CDR3 loop: CASSVRQQETQYF. CDR3 nucleotide sequence: TGTGCCAGCAGCGTAAGACAGCAAGAGACCCAGTACTTC.

V and J are TRBV12-3 or TRBV12-4 and TRBJ2-5; unclear D gene. This CDR3 comprises 13 residues. Deletions cut 7 bases from V and 5 bases from J, with 14 bases between. CDR3 region: CASTRLGWETQYF. In DNA form, the CDR3 reads TGTGCCAGCACCCGCCTAGGGTGGGAGACCCAGTACTTC.

The chain combines TRBV7-2 with TRBJ2-7; weak D call: TRBD1 (6 bases). V lost 8 bases to trimming and J lost 4 bases, with 21 bases between them. Germline CDR1 is SGHTA and CDR2 is FQGNSA. CDR3 length: 15 residues. The CDR3 loop is CASQGSGTPGYEQYF. For the CDR3, the DNA is TGTGCCAGCCAGGGGTCCGGGACACCTGGTTACGAGCAGTACTTC.

This chain joins TRBV5-6 and TRBJ1-5, with TRBD1 as a possible D gene (5 bases). Trimming removed 6 bases from V and 4 bases from J, with 17 bases in between. Germline CDR1 is SGHDT and CDR2 is YYEEEE. This CDR3 comprises 15 residues. CDR3 coding DNA: TGTGCCAGCACTAGAGGGGCAGGGAGGAATCAGCCCCAGCATTTT. Protein sequence: CASTRGAGRNQPQHF. Together with reference TRBV5-6 and TRBJ1-5, the CDR3 gives the full variable domain: DAGVTQSPTHLIKTRGQQVTLRCSPKSGHDTVSWYQQALGQGPQFIFQYYEEEERQRGNFPDRFSGHQFPNYSSELNVNALLLGDSALYLCASTRGAGRNQPQHFGDGTRLSIL.

The CDR3 nucleotides are TGTGCCAGCAGCTCCCTTGACAGCTTCGGTTCACCCCTCCACTTT. This codes for CASSSLDSFGSPLHF. This chain joins TRBV7-9 and TRBJ1-6; possible D gene TRBD1, 5 bases. Per germline, CDR1 SEHNR and CDR2 FQNEAQ (reference sequence). V was clipped by 4 bases and J by 9 bases, with 16 bases between them. The CDR3 runs 15 residues.